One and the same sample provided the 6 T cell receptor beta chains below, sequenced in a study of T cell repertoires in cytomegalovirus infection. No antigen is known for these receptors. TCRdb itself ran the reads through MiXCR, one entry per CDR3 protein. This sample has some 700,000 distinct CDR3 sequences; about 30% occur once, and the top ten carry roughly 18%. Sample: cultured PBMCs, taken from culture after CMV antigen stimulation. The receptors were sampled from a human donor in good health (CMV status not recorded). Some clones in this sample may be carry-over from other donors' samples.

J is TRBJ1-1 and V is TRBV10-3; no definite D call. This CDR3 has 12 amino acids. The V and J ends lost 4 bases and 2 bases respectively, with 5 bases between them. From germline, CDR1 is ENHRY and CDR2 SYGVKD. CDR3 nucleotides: TGTGCCATCAGTGCCCCTAACACTGAAGCTTTCTTT. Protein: CAISAPNTEAFF.

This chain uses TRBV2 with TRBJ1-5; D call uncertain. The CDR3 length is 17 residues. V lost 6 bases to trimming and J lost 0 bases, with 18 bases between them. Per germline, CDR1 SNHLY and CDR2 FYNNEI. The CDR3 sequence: CASRAGKQPYSNQPQHF. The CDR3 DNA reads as TGTGCCAGCAGAGCGGGAAAACAGCCCTATAGCAATCAGCCCCAGCATTTT.

The CDR3 sequence: CATSRRDGGRDQETQYF. In DNA form, the CDR3 reads TGTGCCACCAGCAGACGAGACGGCGGGAGAGACCAAGAGACCCAGTACTTC. V gene TRBV15 combines with J gene TRBJ2-5; TRBD2 aligns across 7 bases. In germline, CDR1 is LNHNV, CDR2 YYDKDF (reference sequence). This CDR3 region has 17 residues. V lost 2 bases, J lost 0 bases, and 9 bases stayed unmatched.

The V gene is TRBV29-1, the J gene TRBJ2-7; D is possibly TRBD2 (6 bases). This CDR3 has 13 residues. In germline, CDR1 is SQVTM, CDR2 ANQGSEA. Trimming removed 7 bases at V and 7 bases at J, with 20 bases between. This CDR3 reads CSATLGGWGEQYF. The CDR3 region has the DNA TGCAGCGCGACCCTCGGGGGATGGGGAGAGCAGTACTTC.

The CDR3 loop is CASSARGPLSTDTQYF. CDR3 DNA: TGTGCCAGCAGCGCCAGGGGGCCACTAAGCACAGATACGCAGTATTTT. V is TRBV5-6 and J is TRBJ2-3; 8 nucleotides match TRBD1. The CDR3 runs 16 residues. V dropped 4 bases and J dropped 0; count of bases not matched to a gene: 7. Germline assignment: CDR1 SGHDT and CDR2 YYEEEE.

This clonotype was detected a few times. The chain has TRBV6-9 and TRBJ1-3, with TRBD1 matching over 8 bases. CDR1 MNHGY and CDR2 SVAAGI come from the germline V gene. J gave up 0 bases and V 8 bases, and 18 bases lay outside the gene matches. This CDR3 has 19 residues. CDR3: CASDPFRRGLGNSGNTIYF. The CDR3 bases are TGTGCCAGCGACCCGTTTCGCAGGGGGCTGGGAAACTCTGGAAACACCATATATTTT.